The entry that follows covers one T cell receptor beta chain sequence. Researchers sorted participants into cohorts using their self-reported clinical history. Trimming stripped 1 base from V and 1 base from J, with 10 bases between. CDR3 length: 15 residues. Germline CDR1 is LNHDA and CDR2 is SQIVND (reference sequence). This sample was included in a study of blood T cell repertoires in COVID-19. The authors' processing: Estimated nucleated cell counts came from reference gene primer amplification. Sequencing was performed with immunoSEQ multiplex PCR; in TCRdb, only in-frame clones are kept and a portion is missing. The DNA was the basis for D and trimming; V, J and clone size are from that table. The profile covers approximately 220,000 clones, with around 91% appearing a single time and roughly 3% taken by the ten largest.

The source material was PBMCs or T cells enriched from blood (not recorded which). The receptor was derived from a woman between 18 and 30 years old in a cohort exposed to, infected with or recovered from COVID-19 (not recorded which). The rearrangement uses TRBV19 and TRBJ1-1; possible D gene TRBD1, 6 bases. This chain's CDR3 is CASSIVGTTNTEAFF. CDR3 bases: TGTGCCAGTAGTATAGTCGGGACAACGAACACTGAAGCTTTCTTT.